What follows are 8 T cell receptor beta chains derived from one specimen sequenced in a study of T cell responses to AZD1222 COVID-19 vaccine. Assay: immunoSEQ multiplex PCR; the TCRdb copy retains only in-frame clones and omits some. The sample shows roughly 110,000 clones, roughly 87% of them seen only once. Source: peripheral blood, taken on day 0 of AZD1222 vaccination. The source is an adult in good health.

In this sample, this clone turned up once. The gene calls are TRBV29-1 and TRBJ1-3; maybe TRBD1 (5 bases). This CDR3 region has 13 residues. V was cut by 1 base and J by 4 bases, with 8 bases left in between. CDR1 SQVTM and CDR2 ANQGSEA come from the germline V gene. Written as DNA, the CDR3 is TGCAGCGTTGAAGGGACAAGCGGAAACACCATATATTTT. Translation: CSVEGTSGNTIYF.

V usage is TRBV4-2 and J usage is TRBJ1-4, with 9 bases fitting TRBD1. The ends lost 5 bases at V and 4 bases at J; junction bases unmatched: 14. Germline CDR1 and CDR2: LGHNA and YNFKEQ. CDR3 length: 18 amino acids. CDR3 amino acids: CASSERTGALSFNEKLFF. CDR3 DNA: TGTGCCAGCAGCGAAAGGACAGGGGCTCTTTCCTTTAATGAAAAACTGTTTTTT.

This chain uses TRBV7-9 with TRBJ1-5; D is uncertain. V shed 0 bases and J shed 6 bases, with 12 bases lying between them. CDR3 length: 15 amino acids. Germline CDR1 is SEHNR and CDR2 is FQNEAQ (reference sequence). CDR3 residues: CASSLAKAQPQPQHF. The DNA of the CDR3 is TGTGCCAGCAGCTTAGCGAAGGCACAGCCTCAGCCCCAGCATTTT.

The V gene is TRBV4-3, the J gene TRBJ2-2; D is perhaps TRBD1 (5 bases). Per the germline V gene, CDR1 is LGHNA and CDR2 is YSLEER. The germline V and J ends were trimmed by 4 bases and 3 bases, with 12 bases remaining between them. CDR3 size: 15 residues. CDR3 residues: CASSPRVADTGELFF. The CDR3 region has the DNA TGCGCCAGCAGCCCCAGGGTCGCGGACACCGGGGAGCTGTTTTTT.

The rearrangement links TRBV12-5 to TRBJ1-2; TRBD1 might be the D (6 bases). CDR1 is LGHNT and CDR2 is FRNRAP in the germline V gene. The CDR3 covers 14 residues. V was cut by 9 bases and J by 0 bases, with 14 bases left in between. The CDR3 reads CASGHGTSNYGYTF. CDR3 sequence (DNA): TGTGCTAGCGGCCACGGGACATCTAACTATGGCTACACCTTC.

V usage is TRBV25-1 and J usage is TRBJ1-4, with D perhaps TRBD1 (5 bases). The CDR3 runs 13 residues. With 4 bases removed from V and 6 bases from J, the gap between germline ends came to 9 bases. CDR1 and CDR2 from the germline V gene are MGHDK and SYGVNS. CDR3 DNA: TGTGCCAGCAGTGTAATGGGGGATGAAAAACTGTTTTTT. This translates into CASSVMGDEKLFF. The full variable domain, in which reference TRBV25-1 and TRBJ1-4 provide the parts outside the CDR3, is EADIYQTPRYLVIGTGKKITLECSQTMGHDKMYWYQQDPGMELHLIHYSYGVNSTEKGDLSSESTVSRIRTEHFPLTLESARPSHTSQYLCASSVMGDEKLFFGSGTQLSVL.

Written as DNA, the CDR3 is TGTGCCAGCAGCCGCCGGGACAGGCGACCCTACGAGCAGTACTTC. Protein product: CASSRRDRRPYEQYF. The chain links TRBV5-6 to TRBJ2-7, with 8 bases that match TRBD1. V shed 4 bases and J 2 bases; nucleotides not matched to a gene: 8. The CDR3 sequence is 15 residues long. Germline loops: CDR1 SGHDT, CDR2 YYEEEE.

CDR3 DNA: TGTGCCAGCAGCCAATCTGGGGGTGGGGCTGAAGCTTTCTTT. It specifies CASSQSGGGAEAFF. The V and J genes are TRBV16 and TRBJ1-1; TRBD1 might be the D (5 bases). The germline V gene has CDR1 KGHSY and CDR2 FQNENV. The germline V and J ends were trimmed by 0 bases and 6 bases, with 11 bases remaining between them. The CDR3 consists of 14 residues.